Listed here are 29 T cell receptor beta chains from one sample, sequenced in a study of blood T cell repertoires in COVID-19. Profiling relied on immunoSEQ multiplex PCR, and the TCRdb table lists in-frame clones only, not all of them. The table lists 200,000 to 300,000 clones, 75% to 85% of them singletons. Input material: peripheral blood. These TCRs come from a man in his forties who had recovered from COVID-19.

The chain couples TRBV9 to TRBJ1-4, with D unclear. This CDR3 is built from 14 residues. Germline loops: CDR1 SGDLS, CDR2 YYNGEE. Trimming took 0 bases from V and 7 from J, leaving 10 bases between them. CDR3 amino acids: CASSVGQASEKLFF. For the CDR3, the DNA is TGTGCCAGCAGCGTAGGGCAGGCCTCTGAAAAACTGTTTTTT.

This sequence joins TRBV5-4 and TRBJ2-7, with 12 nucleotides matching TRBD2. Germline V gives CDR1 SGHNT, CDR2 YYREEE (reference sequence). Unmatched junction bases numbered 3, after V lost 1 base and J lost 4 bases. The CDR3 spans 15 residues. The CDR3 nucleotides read TGTGCCAGCAGCTTGAGACTAGCGGGAGCGTACGAGCAGTACTTC. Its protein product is CASSLRLAGAYEQYF.

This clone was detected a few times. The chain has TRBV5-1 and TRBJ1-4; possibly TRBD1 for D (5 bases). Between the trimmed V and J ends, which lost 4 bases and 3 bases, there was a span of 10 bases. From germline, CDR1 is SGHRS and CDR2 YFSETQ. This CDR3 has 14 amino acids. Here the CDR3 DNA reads TGCGCCAGCAGCCCGACGGGGGCTAATGAAAAACTGTTTTTT. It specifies CASSPTGANEKLFF.

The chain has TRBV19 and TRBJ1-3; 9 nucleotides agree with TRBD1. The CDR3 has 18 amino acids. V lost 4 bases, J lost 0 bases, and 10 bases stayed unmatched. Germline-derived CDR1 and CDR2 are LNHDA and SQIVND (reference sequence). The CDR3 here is CASSNWRQGDSSGNTIYF. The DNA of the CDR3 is TGTGCCAGTAGTAACTGGAGACAGGGGGACTCCTCTGGAAACACCATATATTTT.

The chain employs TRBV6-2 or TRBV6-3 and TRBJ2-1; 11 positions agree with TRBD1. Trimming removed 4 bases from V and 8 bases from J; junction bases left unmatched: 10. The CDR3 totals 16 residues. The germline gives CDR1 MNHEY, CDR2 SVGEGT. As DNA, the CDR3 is TGTGCCAGCAGTTCCATCGGACAGGGGGCAGCCCATGAGCAGTTCTTC. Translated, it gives CASSSIGQGAAHEQFF.

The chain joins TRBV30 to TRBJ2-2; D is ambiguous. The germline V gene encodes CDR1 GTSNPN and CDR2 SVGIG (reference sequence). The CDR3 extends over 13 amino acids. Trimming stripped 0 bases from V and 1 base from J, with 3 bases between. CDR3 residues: CAWSVWNTGELFF. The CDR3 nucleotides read TGTGCCTGGAGTGTCTGGAACACCGGGGAGCTGTTTTTT.

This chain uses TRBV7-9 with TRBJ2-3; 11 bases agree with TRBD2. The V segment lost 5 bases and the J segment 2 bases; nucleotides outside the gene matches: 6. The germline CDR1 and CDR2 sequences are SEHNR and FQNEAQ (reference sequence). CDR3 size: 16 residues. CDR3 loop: CASSIGTSGPTDTQYF. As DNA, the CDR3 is TGTGCCAGCAGCATCGGGACTAGCGGCCCCACAGATACGCAGTATTTT.

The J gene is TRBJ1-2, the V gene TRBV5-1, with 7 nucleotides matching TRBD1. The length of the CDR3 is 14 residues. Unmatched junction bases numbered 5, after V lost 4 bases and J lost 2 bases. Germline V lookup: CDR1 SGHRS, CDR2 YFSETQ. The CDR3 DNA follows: TGCGCCAGCAGCCCCGGGACAGAAAACTATGGCTACACCTTC. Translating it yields CASSPGTENYGYTF.

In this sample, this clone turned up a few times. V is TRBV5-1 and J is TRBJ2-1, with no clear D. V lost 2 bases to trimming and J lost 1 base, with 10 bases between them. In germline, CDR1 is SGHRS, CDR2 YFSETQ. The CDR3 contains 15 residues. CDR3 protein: CASSLSLQSYNEQFF. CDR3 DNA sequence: TGCGCCAGCAGCTTATCTTTACAATCCTACAATGAGCAGTTCTTC.

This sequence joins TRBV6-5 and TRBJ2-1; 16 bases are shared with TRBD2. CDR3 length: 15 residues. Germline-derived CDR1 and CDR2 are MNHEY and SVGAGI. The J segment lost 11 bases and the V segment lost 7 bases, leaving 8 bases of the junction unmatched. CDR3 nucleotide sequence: TGTGCCAGCAATCCCGGGACTAGCGGGAGGGTACAGCAGTTCTTC. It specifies CASNPGTSGRVQQFF.

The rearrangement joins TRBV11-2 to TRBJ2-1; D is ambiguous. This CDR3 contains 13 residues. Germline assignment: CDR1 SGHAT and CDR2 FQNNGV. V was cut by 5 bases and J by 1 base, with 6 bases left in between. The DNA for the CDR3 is TGTGCCAGCAGCCCGGTATCCTACAATGAGCAGTTCTTC. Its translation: CASSPVSYNEQFF.

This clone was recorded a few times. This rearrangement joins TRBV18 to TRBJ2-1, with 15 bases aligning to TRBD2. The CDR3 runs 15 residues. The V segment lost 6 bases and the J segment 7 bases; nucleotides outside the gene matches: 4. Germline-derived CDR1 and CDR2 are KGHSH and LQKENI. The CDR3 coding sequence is TGTGCCAGCTCTCGGACTAGCGGGAGGGGAAATGAGCAGTTCTTC. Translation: CASSRTSGRGNEQFF.

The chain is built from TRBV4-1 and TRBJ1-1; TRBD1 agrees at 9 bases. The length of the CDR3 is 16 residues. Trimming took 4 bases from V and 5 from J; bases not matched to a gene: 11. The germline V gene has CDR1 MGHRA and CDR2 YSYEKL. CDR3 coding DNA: TGCGCCAGCAGCCGAGATACCACAGGGGGCGAAACTGAAGCTTTCTTT. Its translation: CASSRDTTGGETEAFF.

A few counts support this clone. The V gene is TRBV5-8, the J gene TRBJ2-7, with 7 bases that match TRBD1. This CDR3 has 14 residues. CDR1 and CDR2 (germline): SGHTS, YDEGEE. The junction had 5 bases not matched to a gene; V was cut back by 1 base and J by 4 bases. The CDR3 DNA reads TGTGCCAGCAGCTTGTACAGGGGTGGGTACGAGCAGTACTTC. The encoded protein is CASSLYRGGYEQYF.

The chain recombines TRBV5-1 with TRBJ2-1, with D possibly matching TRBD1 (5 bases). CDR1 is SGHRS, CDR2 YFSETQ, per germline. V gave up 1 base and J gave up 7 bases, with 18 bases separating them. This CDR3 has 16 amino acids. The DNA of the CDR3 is TGCGCCAGCAGCTTGATCAGGGTAAGAATCGGAAATGAGCAGTTCTTC. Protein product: CASSLIRVRIGNEQFF.

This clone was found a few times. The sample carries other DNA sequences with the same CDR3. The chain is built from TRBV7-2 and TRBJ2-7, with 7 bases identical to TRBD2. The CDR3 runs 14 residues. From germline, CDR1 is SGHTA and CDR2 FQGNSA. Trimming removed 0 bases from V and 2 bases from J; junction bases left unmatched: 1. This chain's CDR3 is CASSLAGGAYEQYF. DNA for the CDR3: TGTGCCAGCAGCTTAGCGGGGGGGGCCTACGAGCAGTACTTC.

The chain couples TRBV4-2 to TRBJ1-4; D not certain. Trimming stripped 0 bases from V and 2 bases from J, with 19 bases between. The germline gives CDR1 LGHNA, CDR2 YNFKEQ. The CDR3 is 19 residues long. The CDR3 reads CASSQDGVTGGRTNEKLFF. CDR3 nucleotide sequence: TGTGCCAGCAGCCAAGATGGGGTCACCGGCGGGCGGACTAATGAAAAACTGTTTTTT.

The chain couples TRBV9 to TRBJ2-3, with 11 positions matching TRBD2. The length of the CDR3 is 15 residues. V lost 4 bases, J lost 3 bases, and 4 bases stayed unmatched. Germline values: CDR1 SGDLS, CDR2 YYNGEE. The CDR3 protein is CASSPLAGVTDTQYF. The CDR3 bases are TGTGCCAGCAGCCCACTAGCGGGAGTAACAGATACGCAGTATTTT.

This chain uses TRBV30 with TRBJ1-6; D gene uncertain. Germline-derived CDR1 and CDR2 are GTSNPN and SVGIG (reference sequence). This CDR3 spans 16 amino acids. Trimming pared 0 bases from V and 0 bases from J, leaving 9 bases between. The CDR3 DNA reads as TGTGCCTGGAGTGTCCCAAGGAGCTCCTATAATTCACCCCTCCACTTT. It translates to CAWSVPRSSYNSPLHF.

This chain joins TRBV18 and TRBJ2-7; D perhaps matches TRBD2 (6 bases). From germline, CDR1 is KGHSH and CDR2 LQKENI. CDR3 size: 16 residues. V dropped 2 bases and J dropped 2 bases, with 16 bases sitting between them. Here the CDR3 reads CASSPISQGGPYEQYF. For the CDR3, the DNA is TGTGCCAGCTCACCAATCTCGCAGGGAGGCCCCTACGAGCAGTACTTC.

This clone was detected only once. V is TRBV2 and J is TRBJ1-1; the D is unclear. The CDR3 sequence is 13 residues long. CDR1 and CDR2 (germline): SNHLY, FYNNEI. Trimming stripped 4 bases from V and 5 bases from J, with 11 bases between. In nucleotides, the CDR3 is TGTGCCAGCAGTGGCAACAGTAATACTGAAGCTTTCTTT. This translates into CASSGNSNTEAFF.

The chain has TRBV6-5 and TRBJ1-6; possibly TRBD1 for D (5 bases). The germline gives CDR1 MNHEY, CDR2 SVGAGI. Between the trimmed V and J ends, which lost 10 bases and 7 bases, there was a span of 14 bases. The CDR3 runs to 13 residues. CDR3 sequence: CATVGAWNSPLHF. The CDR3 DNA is TGTGCCACAGTAGGGGCGTGGAATTCACCCCTCCACTTT.

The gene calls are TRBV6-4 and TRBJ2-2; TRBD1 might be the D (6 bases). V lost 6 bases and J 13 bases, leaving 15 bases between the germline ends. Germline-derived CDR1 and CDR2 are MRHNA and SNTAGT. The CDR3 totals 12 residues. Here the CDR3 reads CASRNRAGVLFF. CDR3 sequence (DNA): TGTGCCAGCAGAAACAGGGCGGGTGTGCTGTTTTTT.

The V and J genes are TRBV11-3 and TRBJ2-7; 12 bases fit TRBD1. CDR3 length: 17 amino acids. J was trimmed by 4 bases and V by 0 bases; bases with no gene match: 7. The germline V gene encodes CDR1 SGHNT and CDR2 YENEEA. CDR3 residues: CASSLDSGTGGLYEQYF. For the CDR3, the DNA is TGTGCCAGCAGCTTAGATTCAGGGACAGGGGGCTTGTACGAGCAGTACTTC.

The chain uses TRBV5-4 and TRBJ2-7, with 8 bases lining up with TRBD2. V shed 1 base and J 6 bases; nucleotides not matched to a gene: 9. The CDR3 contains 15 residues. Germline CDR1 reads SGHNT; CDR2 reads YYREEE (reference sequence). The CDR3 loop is CASSLPQFGRVEQYF. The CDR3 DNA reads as TGTGCCAGCAGCTTGCCCCAATTCGGGAGGGTCGAGCAGTACTTC. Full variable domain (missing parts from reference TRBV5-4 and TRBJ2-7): ETGVTQSPTHLIKTRGQQVTLRCSSQSGHNTVSWYQQALGQGPQFIFQYYREEENGRGNFPPRFSGLQFPNYSSELNVNALELDDSALYLCASSLPQFGRVEQYFGPGTRLTVT.

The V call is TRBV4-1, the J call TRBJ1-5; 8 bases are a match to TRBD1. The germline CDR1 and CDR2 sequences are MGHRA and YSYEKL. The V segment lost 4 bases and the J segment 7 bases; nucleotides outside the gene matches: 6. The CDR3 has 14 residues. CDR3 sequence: CASSRDRWGQPQHF. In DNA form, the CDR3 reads TGCGCCAGCAGCCGGGACAGGTGGGGACAGCCCCAGCATTTT.

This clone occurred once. The CDR3 protein is CASSSAGGYNEQFF. In DNA, the CDR3 is TGTGCCAGCAGTTCCGCGGGAGGGTACAATGAGCAGTTCTTC. The chain couples TRBV6-2 or TRBV6-3 to TRBJ2-1; 9 bases fit TRBD2. CDR3 length: 14 amino acids. Germline V gives CDR1 MNHEY, CDR2 SVGEGT. V trimming: 4 bases; J trimming: 4 bases; junction bases outside the gene matches: 2.

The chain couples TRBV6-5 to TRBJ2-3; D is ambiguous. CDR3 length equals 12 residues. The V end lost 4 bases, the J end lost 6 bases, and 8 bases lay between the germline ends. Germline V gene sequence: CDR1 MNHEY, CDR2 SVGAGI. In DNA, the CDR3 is TGTGCCAGCAGTTCCGCCCGGGATACGCAGTATTTT. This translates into CASSSARDTQYF.

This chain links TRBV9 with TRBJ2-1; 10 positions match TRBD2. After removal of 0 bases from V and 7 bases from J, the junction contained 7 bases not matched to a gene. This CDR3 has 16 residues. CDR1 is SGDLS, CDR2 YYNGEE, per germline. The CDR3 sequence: CASSVATSGIRNEQFF. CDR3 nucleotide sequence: TGTGCCAGCAGCGTAGCTACTAGCGGGATAAGGAATGAGCAGTTCTTC.